Given below is one T cell receptor beta chain in context. The antigen is not known. The sample is drawn from a study of cytomegalovirus exposure and HLA in healthy donors. V lost 4 bases and J lost 5; bases outside the gene matches: 4. CDR3 size: 15 residues. Germline assignment: CDR1 SGDLS and CDR2 YYNGEE. 13 Jbeta primers and 60 Vbeta primers were used for the PCR. Sequenced by immunoSEQ multiplex PCR; TCRdb stores in-frame clones only, minus some. Of some 100,000 clones in the sample, more than 60% were seen once. Notes on the study in general: One variant, a missense change in DCLRE1C, was linked in a later analysis to TCR beta V- and J-gene trimming. Within the data, a cluster of highly shared sequence variants was likely a sequencing artifact.

Sequences were obtained from PBMCs. The TCR sequence derives from a woman aged 18-30 years in good health and CMV-seropositive. The chain links TRBV9 to TRBJ2-1; 12 nucleotides line up with TRBD2. CDR3 region: CASSHRTSGNNEQFF. The DNA for the CDR3 is TGTGCCAGCAGCCACCGGACTAGCGGGAACAATGAGCAGTTCTTC.